The source of this TCR beta chain is a study of T cell changes during pregnancy in multiple sclerosis. V lost 4 bases and J lost 9, with 10 bases in between. Germline assignment: CDR1 MNHEY and CDR2 SVGAGI. The CDR3 has 12 residues. Some clones are missing from TCRdb's copy, which holds only in-frame ones; the method was immunoSEQ multiplex PCR. The repertoire includes 65,000 to 80,000 clones, over 75% of them detected once, and around 1.5% sits in the top ten. This chain connects TRBV6-5 to TRBJ1-5; D is unresolved. The TCR originated in a female donor with multiple sclerosis, enrolled in a pregnancy study. The sequenced sample was peripheral blood, obtained in the third trimester of pregnancy. As DNA, the CDR3 is TGTGCCAGCAGTTCCCCCGGTTGGCCCCAGCATTTT. As protein: CASSSPGWPQHF.